Detailed here is one T cell receptor (beta chain). The sample comes from a study of OX40 agonist ivuxolimab in advanced cancers. The overall study: Participants could have had prior anti-PD-1, anti-PD-L1 or anti-CTLA-4 therapy, and approximately 40% had some.

The germline V gene encodes CDR1 SGHNT and CDR2 YYREEE (reference sequence). CDR3 length: 13 residues. V was trimmed by 2 bases and J by 10 bases, leaving 12 bases between them. Generated by immunoSEQ multiplex PCR, the TCRdb table keeps only in-frame clones and is missing some. Among about 80,000 clones listed, about nine tenths were seen once. The chain carries TRBV5-4 and TRBJ2-2; D assignment may be TRBD1 or TRBD2 (6 bases each). This material consisted of CD4+ or CD8+ T cells sorted from blood, taken in a trial of the OX40 agonist ivuxolimab. This receptor was obtained from an adult with an advanced solid tumor such as melanoma, head and neck, liver or kidney cancer. The CDR3, as DNA: TGTGCCAGCAGCTTAGGGGGGCGCTTGGAGCTGTTTTTT. It encodes CASSLGGRLELFF.